This is a list of T cell receptor beta chains from one sample in a study of T cell responses to AZD1222 COVID-19 vaccine. Sequenced by immunoSEQ multiplex PCR; TCRdb stores in-frame clones only, minus some. The table includes roughly 110,000 clones, roughly nine tenths detected once. The sequencing used peripheral blood, collected 28 days after the second AZD1222 dose. The receptors shown here come from an adult who received the AZD1222 COVID-19 vaccine. CDR3s include the opening cysteine and the closing phenylalanine or tryptophan. A D gene is named only where the DNA matches it firmly. Rows give clone size only sometimes, using once, few, many, or a class for an expanded clone.

clone_size,d_call,cdr3_length,j_call,v_call,cdr3_aa,cdr3_nt
-,-,13,TRBJ2-3,TRBV3-1/TRBV3-2,CASSQRDTDTQYF,TGTGCCAGCAGCCAGAGGGACACAGATACGCAGTATTTT
few,TRBD1,15,TRBJ1-3,TRBV7-8,CASSHYRGSGNTIYF,TGTGCCAGCAGCCACTACAGGGGGTCTGGAAACACCATATATTTT
-,-,18,TRBJ2-4,TRBV27,CASSSRPLINLAKNIQYF,TGTGCCAGCAGTTCCCGTCCCTTGATAAATTTAGCCAAAAACATTCAGTACTTC
-,TRBD1,15,TRBJ1-3,TRBV2,CASSARTGSGNTIYF,TGTGCCAGCAGTGCCCGGACAGGGTCTGGAAACACCATATATTTT
once,-,12,TRBJ2-5,TRBV28,CASSTAGETQYF,TGTGCCAGCAGTACGGCGGGGGAGACCCAGTACTTC
few,TRBD1,17,TRBJ2-2,TRBV23-1,CASSQSTGGGDTGELFF,TGCGCCAGCAGTCAGTCTACAGGGGGCGGGGACACCGGGGAGCTGTTTTTT
-,-,13,TRBJ2-1,TRBV7-8,CASSPGTFQQLFF,TGTGCCAGCAGCCCTGGGACCTTCCAACAGCTGTTCTTC
-,TRBD2,15,TRBJ2-1,TRBV5-1,CASTPVGGGYNEQFF,TGCGCCAGCACCCCCGTGGGCGGGGGCTACAATGAGCAGTTCTTC
-,TRBD1,16,TRBJ2-7,TRBV6-1,CASSDLTTGTIYEQYF,TGTGCCAGCAGTGACCTAACGACAGGGACAATATACGAGCAGTACTTC
-,-,16,TRBJ1-4,TRBV4-3,CASSHQLDTGVEKLFF,TGCGCCAGCAGCCATCAATTGGACACAGGAGTTGAAAAACTGTTTTTT
-,-,13,TRBJ1-1,TRBV14,CASSHAFYTEAFF,TGTGCCAGCAGCCATGCATTTTACACTGAAGCTTTCTTT
-,TRBD2,15,TRBJ2-1,TRBV7-6,CASSFGLAGGYEQFF,TGTGCCAGCAGCTTTGGTCTAGCGGGGGGGTATGAGCAGTTCTTC
many,-,12,TRBJ1-1,TRBV6-5,CASSYTNTEAFF,TGTGCCAGCAGTTACACTAACACTGAAGCTTTCTTT
-,TRBD2,17,TRBJ2-7,TRBV7-9,CASSTPLRRGLAYEQYF,TGTGCCAGCAGCACCCCTCTGAGGCGGGGACTAGCCTACGAGCAGTACTTC
-,-,13,TRBJ2-5,TRBV6-6,CASSYARGETQYF,TGTGCCAGCAGTTACGCCCGAGGGGAGACCCAGTACTTC
-,-,13,TRBJ1-5,TRBV3-1/TRBV3-2,CASSQGGYQPQHF,TGTGCCAGCAGCCAAGGGGGTTATCAGCCCCAGCATTTT
-,TRBD1,13,TRBJ1-2,TRBV5-4,CASSFDRGYGYTF,TGTGCCAGCAGCTTCGACAGGGGGTATGGCTACACCTTC
-,-,14,TRBJ2-1,TRBV7-2,CASSSPDSYNEQFF,TGTGCCAGCAGCTCCCCGGACTCGTACAATGAGCAGTTCTTC
-,-,15,TRBJ2-7,TRBV11-2,CASSLRRMSSYEQYF,TGTGCCAGCAGCCTACGCCGGATGAGCTCCTACGAGCAGTACTTC
-,TRBD1,14,TRBJ1-1,TRBV5-4,CASTLPDRDTEAFF,TGTGCCAGCACCCTCCCGGACAGGGACACTGAAGCTTTCTTT
-,TRBD2,18,TRBJ2-7,TRBV9,CASSGATSGGLTSYEQYF,TGTGCCAGCAGTGGCGCCACTAGCGGGGGGTTAACCTCCTACGAGCAGTACTTC
-,-,17,TRBJ2-5,TRBV6-1,CASSEEATGREEETQYF,TGTGCCAGCAGTGAAGAGGCCACAGGGCGGGAAGAAGAGACCCAGTACTTC
-,-,15,TRBJ1-4,TRBV2,CASQNPGDFNEKLFF,TGTGCCAGTCAGAACCCCGGGGATTTTAATGAAAAACTGTTTTTT
-,-,13,TRBJ2-2,TRBV7-3,CASSSEGTGELFF,TGTGCCAGCAGCTCTGAGGGGACCGGGGAGCTGTTTTTT
-,TRBD1,13,TRBJ1-2,TRBV19,CASSIPGTDGYTF,TGTGCCAGTAGTATTCCCGGGACAGATGGCTACACCTTC
few,-,14,TRBJ1-4,TRBV5-1,CASRRDGRLEKLFF,TGCGCCAGCAGGCGAGACGGCCGCCTTGAAAAACTGTTTTTT
once,TRBD1,15,TRBJ1-2,TRBV7-2,CASSLDDRGYNGYTF,TGTGCCAGCAGCTTAGATGACAGGGGGTATAATGGCTACACCTTC
-,-,12,TRBJ2-4,TRBV24-1,CATSDFGDIQYF,TGTGCCACCAGTGATTTTGGGGACATTCAGTACTTC
-,-,15,TRBJ1-5,TRBV30,CAWSVGTEINQPQHF,TGTGCCTGGAGTGTAGGGACGGAAATAAATCAGCCCCAGCATTTT
-,TRBD1,13,TRBJ2-7,TRBV24-1,CATSGTGYHEQYF,TGTGCCACCTCCGGGACAGGGTATCACGAGCAGTACTTC
once,TRBD1,12,TRBJ1-1,TRBV5-8,CASSRRTGEAFF,TGTGCCAGCAGCAGAAGGACAGGGGAAGCTTTCTTT
-,-,16,TRBJ2-2,TRBV4-2,CASSQILRMNTGELFF,TGTGCCAGCAGCCAAATTTTACGGATGAACACCGGGGAGCTGTTTTTT
-,-,15,TRBJ1-3,TRBV3-1/TRBV3-2,CASSQSGLREDTIYF,TGTGCCAGCAGCCAGTCAGGCCTGAGGGAAGACACCATATATTTT
-,TRBD1,14,TRBJ1-1,TRBV4-3,CASSQGQGGTEAFF,TGCGCCAGCAGCCAGGGACAGGGTGGCACTGAAGCTTTCTTT
-,TRBD2,16,TRBJ2-1,TRBV11-2,CASSFGLGEGYNEQFF,TGTGCCAGCAGCTTTGGACTAGGGGAGGGGTACAATGAGCAGTTCTTC
-,-,14,TRBJ1-1,TRBV6-2/TRBV6-3,CASSYLEVNTEAFF,TGTGCCAGCAGTTACCTAGAAGTGAACACTGAAGCTTTCTTT
-,-,15,TRBJ2-5,TRBV24-1,CATSRGRGLKETQYF,TGTGCCACCAGTAGGGGGAGAGGCCTAAAAGAGACCCAGTACTTC
-,-,12,TRBJ2-2,TRBV12-3/TRBV12-4,CASSPNTGELFF,TGTGCCAGCAGTCCGAACACCGGGGAGCTGTTTTTT
-,-,12,TRBJ1-1,TRBV6-5,CASPNGRVEAFF,TGTGCCAGCCCTAACGGACGGGTTGAAGCTTTCTTT
once,TRBD2,15,TRBJ2-1,TRBV3-1/TRBV3-2,CASSYSGGSYNEQFF,TGTGCCAGCAGCTATAGCGGGGGATCCTACAATGAGCAGTTCTTC
few,-,16,TRBJ1-5,TRBV28,CASSLLGLRQNQPQHF,TGTGCCAGCAGTTTATTGGGGTTAAGACAAAATCAGCCCCAGCATTTT
-,-,12,TRBJ1-6,TRBV18,CPGGFWNSPLHF,TGTCCCGGAGGGTTTTGGAATTCACCCCTCCACTTT
-,TRBD1,15,TRBJ2-2,TRBV3-1/TRBV3-2,CASSQGTGITGELFF,TGTGCCAGCAGCCAAGGGACAGGTATCACCGGGGAGCTGTTTTTT
-,-,15,TRBJ1-3,TRBV11-2,CASSMDGASGNTIYF,TGTGCCAGCAGCATGGACGGGGCCTCTGGAAACACCATATATTTT
-,-,13,TRBJ1-1,TRBV7-8,CASSRGEVGEAFF,TGTGCCAGCAGCCGCGGTGAAGTCGGTGAAGCTTTCTTT
-,-,12,TRBJ1-4,TRBV29-1,CSVTVVGEKLFF,TGCAGCGTTACCGTAGTGGGTGAAAAACTGTTTTTT
-,TRBD2,16,TRBJ2-1,TRBV13,CASSLTLAGIYNEQFF,TGTGCCAGCAGCTTAACACTAGCGGGGATCTACAATGAGCAGTTCTTC
-,-,16,TRBJ2-7,TRBV9,CASSVGGSFGSYEQYF,TGTGCCAGCAGCGTAGGGGGAAGTTTTGGGTCCTACGAGCAGTACTTC
-,TRBD1,15,TRBJ1-2,TRBV6-5,CASSYSQGVNYGYTF,TGTGCCAGCAGTTACTCGCAGGGGGTTAACTATGGCTACACCTTC
-,-,13,TRBJ2-1,TRBV19,CASSRGDWDEQFF,TGTGCCAGTAGTAGAGGCGATTGGGATGAGCAGTTCTTC
few,-,17,TRBJ1-3,TRBV5-6,CASSATGRWGTGNTIYF,TGTGCCAGCAGCGCTACGGGACGATGGGGGACTGGAAACACCATATATTTT
-,-,11,TRBJ2-1,TRBV12-3/TRBV12-4,CASRDPDEQFF,TGTGCCAGCAGGGACCCCGATGAGCAGTTCTTC
-,TRBD1,13,TRBJ1-2,TRBV25-1,CASSESGGYGYTF,TGTGCCAGCAGTGAATCAGGGGGTTATGGCTACACCTTC